This T cell receptor beta chain was observed in a study of shared clonotypes between healthy human individuals. Whole-study context: Three plates were used per donor for CD4 naive, three for CD4 memory, two for CD8 naive and one for CD8 memory. General study findings and limits: Few donors limited the genetic and exposure-history diversity represented.

Cells designated naive CD8 were CD45RO-negative and were positively selected for CCR7, with terminally differentiated effector memory CD45RA+ cells excluded. The CDR3 is 15 amino acids. Trimming cost V 6 bases and J 5 bases, with 14 bases left between them. Germline V gene sequence: CDR1 MNHEY, CDR2 SMNVEV (reference sequence). With regard to this clone: What it binds is unknown.

Assay: immunoSEQ multiplex PCR; the TCRdb copy retains only in-frame clones and omits some. Here the sample spans nearly 2 million clones, about 95% being singletons. The specimen was naive CD8+ T cells sorted from blood. This chain uses TRBV27 with TRBJ1-6; no clear D gene. This clonotype was obtained from a man younger than 30 in good health. CDR3 coding DNA: TGTGCCAGCAGGATTCTGGTAGGCAATAATTCACCCCTCCACTTT. Translation: CASRILVGNNSPLHF.